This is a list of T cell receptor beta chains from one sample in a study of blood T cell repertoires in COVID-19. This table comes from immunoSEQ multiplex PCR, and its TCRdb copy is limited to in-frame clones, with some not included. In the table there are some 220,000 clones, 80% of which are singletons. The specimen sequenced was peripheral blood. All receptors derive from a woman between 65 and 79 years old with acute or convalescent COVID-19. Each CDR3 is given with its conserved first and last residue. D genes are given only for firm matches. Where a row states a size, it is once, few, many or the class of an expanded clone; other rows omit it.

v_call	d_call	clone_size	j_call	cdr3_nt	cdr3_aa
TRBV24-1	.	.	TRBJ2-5	TGTGCCACCAGTGGAGGGCCTCTAGAGACCCAGTACTTC	CATSGGPLETQYF
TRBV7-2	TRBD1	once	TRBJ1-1	TGTGCCAGCAGCCCCCCCGCAGGGGGCTTAAGGAACACTGAAGCTTTCTTT	CASSPPAGGLRNTEAFF
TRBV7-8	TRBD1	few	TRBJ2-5	TGTGCCAGCAGCGAAGGGACAGTCCAAGAGACCCAGTACTTC	CASSEGTVQETQYF
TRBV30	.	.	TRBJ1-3	TGTGCCTGGAGTGTAAGCCTAGGAAACACCATATATTTT	CAWSVSLGNTIYF
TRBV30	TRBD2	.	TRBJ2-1	TGTGCCTGGAGTGTCCGAGCGGGGAATGAGCAGTTCTTC	CAWSVRAGNEQFF
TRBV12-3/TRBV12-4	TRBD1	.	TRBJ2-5	TGTGCCAGCACCCGACAGGGGGCGGAGACCCAGTACTTC	CASTRQGAETQYF
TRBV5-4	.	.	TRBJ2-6	TGTGCCAGCAGCTCGGTCAATGCTGGGGCCAACGTCCTGACTTTC	CASSSVNAGANVLTF
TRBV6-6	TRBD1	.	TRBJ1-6	TGTGCGACGGGACAGCAGTATAATTCACCCCTCCACTTT	CATGQQYNSPLHF
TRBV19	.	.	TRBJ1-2	TGTGCCAGCTCAACGACTGGAGGAGACCCCGGCTACACCTTC	CASSTTGGDPGYTF
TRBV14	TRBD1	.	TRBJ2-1	TGTGCCAGCAGCCTATACAGGGGCGTTGGAAATGAGCAGTTCTTC	CASSLYRGVGNEQFF
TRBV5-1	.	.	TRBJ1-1	TGCGCCAGCAGCCAGGGGTACAACACTGAAGCTTTCTTT	CASSQGYNTEAFF
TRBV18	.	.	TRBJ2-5	TGTGCCAGCTCACCCGACAGACAAGAGACCCAGTACTTC	CASSPDRQETQYF
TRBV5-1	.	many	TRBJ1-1	TGCGCCAGCAGCTTGGTTTGGGCCACCGTGAACACTGAAGCTTTCTTT	CASSLVWATVNTEAFF
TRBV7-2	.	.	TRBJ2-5	TGTGCCAGCAGCTTAAGTGGGGGCTGGGAGACCCAGTACTTC	CASSLSGGWETQYF
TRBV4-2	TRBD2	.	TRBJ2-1	TGTGCCAGCAGCCAAGATCGTGGTAGCGGGGGGAGTGATCAGTTCTTC	CASSQDRGSGGSDQFF
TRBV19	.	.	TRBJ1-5	TGTGCCAGTCAGGGGTCGGATAGCAATCAGCCCCAGCATTTT	CASQGSDSNQPQHF
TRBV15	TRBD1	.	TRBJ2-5	TGTGCCACCAGCAGATCCCTGGGACAGGGCCAAGAGACCCAGTACTTC	CATSRSLGQGQETQYF
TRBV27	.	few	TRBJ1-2	TGTGCCAGCAGTTTAGGGCGGGGAGTAGGGTATGGCTACACCTTC	CASSLGRGVGYGYTF
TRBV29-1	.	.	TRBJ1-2	TGCAGCGTTGTGGGCTACTATGGCTACACCTTC	CSVVGYYGYTF
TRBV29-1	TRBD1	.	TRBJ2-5	TGCAGCGTGGGGACAGGGGGAGAGACCCAGTACTTC	CSVGTGGETQYF
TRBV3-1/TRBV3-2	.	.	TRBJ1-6	TGTGCCAGCAGCCAAGATTTGGAGTCCCACGCACACGGTTCACCCCTCCACTTT	CASSQDLESHAHGSPLHF
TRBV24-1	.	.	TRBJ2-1	TGTGCCACCAGGGCCACAGGGGGGGCCGGCTACAATGAGCAGTTCTTC	CATRATGGAGYNEQFF
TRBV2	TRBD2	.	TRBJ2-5	TGTGCCAGCAGGGCGGCGGGGGGCGCGGAGACCCAGTACTTC	CASRAAGGAETQYF
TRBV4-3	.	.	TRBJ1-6	TGCGCCAGCAGCCAAGGACAGAATTCACCCCTCCACTTT	CASSQGQNSPLHF
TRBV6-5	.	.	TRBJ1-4	TGTGCCAGCCTCCGGGGGGGTCCTAATGAAAAACTGTTTTTT	CASLRGGPNEKLFF
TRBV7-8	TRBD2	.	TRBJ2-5	TGTGCCAGCAGCCTCCCGCTTAGCGGGGGGGCCAAAGAGACCCAGTACTTC	CASSLPLSGGAKETQYF
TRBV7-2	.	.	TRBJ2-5	TGTGCCAGCAGCTTAGGAATGGGGCAGCTCCAAGAGACCCAGTACTTC	CASSLGMGQLQETQYF
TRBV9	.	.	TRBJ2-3	TGTGCCAGCAGCGTGGGCGGGGTATACACAGATACGCAGTATTTT	CASSVGGVYTDTQYF
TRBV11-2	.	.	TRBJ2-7	TGTGCCAGCAGCACTCAGGGGGGCGAGCAGTACTTC	CASSTQGGEQYF
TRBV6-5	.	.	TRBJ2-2	TGTGCCAGCCACAGGGTGGACACCGGGGAGCTGTTTTTT	CASHRVDTGELFF
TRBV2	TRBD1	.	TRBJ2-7	TGTGCCAGCAAGGGGGACAGTCCCTACGAGCAGTACTTC	CASKGDSPYEQYF
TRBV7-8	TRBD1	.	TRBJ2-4	TGTGCCAGCAGCTCAAGGCCGGGACAGGCGGCAAACATTCAGTACTTC	CASSSRPGQAANIQYF
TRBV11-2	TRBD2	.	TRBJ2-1	TGTGCCAGCAGCTTAGATCTATCCCTAGCGGGGAACAATGAGCAGTTCTTC	CASSLDLSLAGNNEQFF
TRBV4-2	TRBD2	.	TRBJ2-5	TGTGCCAGCAGCCAAACAAGCGGGGGGGAAGAGACCCAGTACTTC	CASSQTSGGEETQYF
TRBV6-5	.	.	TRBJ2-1	TGTGCCAGCAGGCCTCGGGACAATACCTACAATGAGCAGTTCTTC	CASRPRDNTYNEQFF
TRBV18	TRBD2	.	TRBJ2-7	TGTGCCAGCTCACTGGAAACCGGGACTAGCGGGGTCTACGAGCAGTACTTC	CASSLETGTSGVYEQYF
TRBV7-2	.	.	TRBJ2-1	TGTGCCAGCAGCTTAATCAGAAACAATGAGCAGTTCTTC	CASSLIRNNEQFF
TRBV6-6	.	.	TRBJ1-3	TGTGCCAGCAGTTCGGTACTCTCTGGAAACACCATATATTTT	CASSSVLSGNTIYF
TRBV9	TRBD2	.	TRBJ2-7	TGTGCCAGCAGCGTAGGTCGGGGGGGCGGTTACGAGCAGTACTTC	CASSVGRGGGYEQYF
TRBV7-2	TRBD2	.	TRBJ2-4	TGTGCCAGCAGCTTACCCCGTGCCGGGGGGGACATTCAGTACTTC	CASSLPRAGGDIQYF
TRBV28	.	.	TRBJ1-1	TGTGCCAGCAGGCAACCAGGGTACACTGAAGCTTTCTTT	CASRQPGYTEAFF
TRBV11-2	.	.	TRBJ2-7	TGTGCCAGCCGCGCAACTAACGAGCAGTACTTC	CASRATNEQYF
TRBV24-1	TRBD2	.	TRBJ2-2	TGTGCCACCAGTGACCTGGTCGCGGGGGATAACACCGGGGAGCTGTTTTTT	CATSDLVAGDNTGELFF
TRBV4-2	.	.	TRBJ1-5	TGTGCCAGCAGCCAACAAGGGGATCAGCCCCAGCATTTT	CASSQQGDQPQHF
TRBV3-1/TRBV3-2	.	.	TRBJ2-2	TGTGCCAGCAGCCAAGGACGGATTACAGGCGGGGAGCTGTTTTTT	CASSQGRITGGELFF
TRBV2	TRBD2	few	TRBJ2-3	TGTGCCAGCAGCGGACTAGCGGGGGGGTCCGGTACGCAGTATTTT	CASSGLAGGSGTQYF
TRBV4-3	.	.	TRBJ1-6	TGCGCCAGCAGCCAAGTTATCCCCAGTGGTCGAGCGGGAGGGCCACCCCTCCACTTT	CASSQVIPSGRAGGPPLHF
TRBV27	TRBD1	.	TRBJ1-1	TGTGCCAGCAAGCCAGGGGGGCTATTGAACACTGAAGCTTTCTTT	CASKPGGLLNTEAFF